The clone carrying this TCR beta chain was seen repeatedly, ten times or more. Its cognate antigen is unknown. This specimen comes from a study of breast tumors, draining lymph nodes, adjacent tissues. General study findings and limits: The data were judged consistent with most tumor T cells coming from lymph node and expanding in tumor. Tumor repertoires ranked between lymph nodes and nontumor tissue in diversity, with V and J gene preferences. The lymph node origin of tumor T cells was framed as consistent with a hypothesis, not demonstrated.

From the multiplex PCR reads, TCRdb called clonotypes with MiXCR, one entry per CDR3 protein. The sample lists 66,000 or so distinct CDR3 sequences, roughly 40% seen once, with approximately 9.1% in the top ten. The CDR3 loop spans 16 amino acids. V was clipped by 0 bases and J by 6 bases, with 18 bases between them. Germline-derived CDR1 and CDR2 are DFQATT and SNEGSKA (reference sequence). V usage is TRBV20-1 and J usage is TRBJ1-5, with D perhaps matching TRBD1 (5 bases). This TCR came from a female donor with breast cancer. Some clones in this sample may be carry-over from other donors' samples. Sequencing was performed on breast tumor tissue. This CDR3 reads CSARDAGGRAGQPQHF. The CDR3 DNA sequence: TGCAGTGCTAGAGATGCGGGTGGCAGGGCCGGTCAGCCCCAGCATTTT.